This TCR beta chain was documented in a study of OX40 agonist ivuxolimab in advanced cancers. The overall study: Given to patients was ivuxolimab, an agonistic anti-OX40 (CD134) antibody. Of the participants, approximately 36% had some prior anti-PD-1, anti-PD-L1 or anti-CTLA-4 therapy, which was allowed.

TCRdb keeps only in-frame clones here, not all; method: immunoSEQ multiplex PCR. There are some 86,000 clones in the sample; around 83% occur only once, and 6.5% lies in the top ten. V was clipped by 4 bases and J by 10 bases; unmatched bases: 7. Germline V gives CDR1 MNHEY, CDR2 SMNVEV (reference sequence). The CDR3 covers 14 residues. Study findings and constraints: Doses of 0.1 to 3.0 mg/kg were accompanied by clonal expansion of CD4+ and CD8+ blood T cells by week 6. CD4+ T cells averaged fewer expanded clones than CD8+ T cells.

For this clone: What it binds is unknown.

This clonotype was obtained from an adult with an advanced solid tumor such as melanoma, head and neck, liver or kidney cancer. This chain connects TRBV27 to TRBJ2-4; 10 positions match TRBD2. The source material was CD4+ or CD8+ T cells sorted from blood, sampled in a trial of the OX40 agonist ivuxolimab. The CDR3 region has the DNA TGTGCCAGCAGTTCAGGACTAGCGGTTGGGATTCAGTACTTC. It is translated as CASSSGLAVGIQYF.